What follows is one T cell receptor (beta chain) and its context. Its antigen is undetermined. This entry is derived from a study of T cells in Graves' hyperthyroidism and ophthalmopathy. General study results and limits: The model identified upcoming ophthalmopathy a median approximately 6.4 months ahead of onset.

TCR beta CDR3 sequences were amplified from RNA transcripts. The primer set for the first-round RT-PCR of the TCR CDR3 was HTBI. TCRdb recomputed calls from the multiplex PCR reads with MiXCR, one row per CDR3 protein. The sample carries 660,000 or so distinct CDR3 sequences, 20% to 25% recorded once. What was sequenced was blood. This TCR derives from a man in his thirties or forties with Graves' ophthalmopathy.

CDR3 residues: CAWSLRYNSPLHF. The DNA for the CDR3 is TGTGCCTGGAGTCTCCGGTATAATTCACCCCTCCACTTT. The rearrangement uses TRBV30 and TRBJ1-6; D is undetermined. Looked up from germline, CDR1 is GTSNPN and CDR2 is SVGIG (reference sequence). This CDR3 contains 13 residues. V lost 2 bases, J lost 4 bases, and 6 bases lay in between.